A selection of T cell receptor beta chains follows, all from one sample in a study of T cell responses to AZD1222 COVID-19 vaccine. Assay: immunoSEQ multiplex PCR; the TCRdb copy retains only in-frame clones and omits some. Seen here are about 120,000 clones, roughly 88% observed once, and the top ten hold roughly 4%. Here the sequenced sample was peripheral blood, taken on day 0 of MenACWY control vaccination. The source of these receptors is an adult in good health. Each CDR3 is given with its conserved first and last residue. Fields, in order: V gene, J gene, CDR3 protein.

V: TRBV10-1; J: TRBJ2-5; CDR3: CANPGTNQETQYF
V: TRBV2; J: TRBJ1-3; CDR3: CASSSRTGGNTIYF
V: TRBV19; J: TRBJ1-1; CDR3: CASKFRGANTEAFF
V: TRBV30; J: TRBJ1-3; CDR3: CAWTPAMRRSSGNTIYF
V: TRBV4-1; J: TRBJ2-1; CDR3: CASSHPTGTSSLNEQFF
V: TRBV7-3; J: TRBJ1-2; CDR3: CASSLNPGYGYTF
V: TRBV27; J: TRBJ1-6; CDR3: CASSSGVGADSPLHF
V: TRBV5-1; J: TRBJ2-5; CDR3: CASSLGGTSEETQYF
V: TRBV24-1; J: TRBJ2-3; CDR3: CATSVRGRGDSDTQYF
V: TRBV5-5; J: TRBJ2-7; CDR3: CASSTQTGGYNEQYF
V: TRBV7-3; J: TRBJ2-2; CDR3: CASSPGGPRPTGELFF
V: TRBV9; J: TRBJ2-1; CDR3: CASSVDSGGFDEQFF
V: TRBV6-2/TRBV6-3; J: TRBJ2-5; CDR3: CASSYSGGEETQYF
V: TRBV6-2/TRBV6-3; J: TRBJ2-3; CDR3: CASSNGGHQYF
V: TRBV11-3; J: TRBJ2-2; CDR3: CASRSANTGELFF
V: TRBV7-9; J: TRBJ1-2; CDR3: CASSLVILRGHGYTF
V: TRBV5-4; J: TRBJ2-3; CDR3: CASSLEWDTDTQYF
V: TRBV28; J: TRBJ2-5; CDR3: CASSFRRAAQETQYF
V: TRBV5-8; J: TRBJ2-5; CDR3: CASSRGQPQETQYF
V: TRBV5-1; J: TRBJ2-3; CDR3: CASSLDRSSTDTQYF
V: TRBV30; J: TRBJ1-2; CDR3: CAWSSGIQAGYGYTF
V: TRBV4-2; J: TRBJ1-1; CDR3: CASSQGAGPEAFF
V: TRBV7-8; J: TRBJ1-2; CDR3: CASSPWTGLSPYGYTF
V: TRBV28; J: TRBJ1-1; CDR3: CASSTRSDRGYTEAFF
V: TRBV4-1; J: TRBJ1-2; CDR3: CASGTGAVWDSYGYTF
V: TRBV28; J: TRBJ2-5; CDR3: CASSSRGARETQYF
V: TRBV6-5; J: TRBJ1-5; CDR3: CASSTQGFSNQPQHF
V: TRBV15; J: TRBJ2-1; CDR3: CATSKDRGWDEQFF
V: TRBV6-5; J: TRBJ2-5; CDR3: CASSVAGGVQETQYF
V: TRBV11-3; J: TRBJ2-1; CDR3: CASSSGTSIYNEQFF
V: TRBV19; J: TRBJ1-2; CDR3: CASIGQGRKNGYTF
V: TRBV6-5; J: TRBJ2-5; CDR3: CASSYVGGETQYF
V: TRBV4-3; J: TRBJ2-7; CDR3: CASSQGVGTYEQYF
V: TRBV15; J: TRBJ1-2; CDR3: CATSPPGAGGIGYTF
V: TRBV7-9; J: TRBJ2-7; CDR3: CASSLPAGSYEQYF
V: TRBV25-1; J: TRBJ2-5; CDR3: CASSVVGWETQYF
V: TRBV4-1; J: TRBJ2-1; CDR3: CASSQLTGRMGNEQFF
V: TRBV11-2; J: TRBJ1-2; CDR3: CASSPLGGASSSGYTF
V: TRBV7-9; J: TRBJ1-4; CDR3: CASSTLDRAEKLFF
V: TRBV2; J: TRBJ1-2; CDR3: CASTSGGRDLGYGYTF
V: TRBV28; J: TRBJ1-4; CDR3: CASSWGQSLLTNEKLFF
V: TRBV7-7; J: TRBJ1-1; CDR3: CASSILNTEAFF
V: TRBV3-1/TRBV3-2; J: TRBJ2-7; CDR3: CASSRELGRGEGREQYF
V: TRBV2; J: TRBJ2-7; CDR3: CASSRDAGYEQYF
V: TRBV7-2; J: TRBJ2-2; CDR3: CASSWTRGPNTGELFF
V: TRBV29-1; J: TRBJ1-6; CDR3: CSVGLTGDSPLHF
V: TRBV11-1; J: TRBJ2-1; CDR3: CASSLGGSEQFF
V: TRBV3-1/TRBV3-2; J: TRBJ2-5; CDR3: CASSQDAPKTQYF
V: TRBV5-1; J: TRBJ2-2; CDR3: CASTYGTANTGELFF
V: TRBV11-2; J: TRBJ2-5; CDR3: CASSSDQETQYF
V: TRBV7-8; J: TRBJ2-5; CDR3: CASSLVQQQETQYF
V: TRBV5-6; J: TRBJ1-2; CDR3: CASSRNDRPGSYGYTF
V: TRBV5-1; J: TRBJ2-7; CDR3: CASSFGPSPLEQYF
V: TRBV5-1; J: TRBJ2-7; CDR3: CASSLPGTGTYEQYF
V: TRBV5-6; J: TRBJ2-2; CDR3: CASSRQATGELFF
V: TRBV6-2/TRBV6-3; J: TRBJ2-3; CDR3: CASSRRTADTQYF
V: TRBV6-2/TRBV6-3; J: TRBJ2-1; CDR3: CASSPLAGGPNEQFF
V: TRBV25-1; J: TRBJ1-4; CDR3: CASSEGQWTEKLFF
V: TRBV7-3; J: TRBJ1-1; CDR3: CASSRRGNTEAFF